The sequence of this T cell receptor beta chain was determined in a study of a mutant IDH1 vaccine in newly diagnosed glioma. In the study overall: Sex distribution of treated patients was about 62% male and about 38% female; mean age was around 42 years.

The CDR3 has 13 residues. Trimming removed 4 bases from V and 0 bases from J, with 6 bases in between. Germline CDR1 is LNHDA and CDR2 is SQIVND (reference sequence). Time point here: baseline, week 1 (first vaccination visit). As to treatment: pre-vaccination baseline after standard-of-care therapy. Those who donated had recent WHO grade 3 or 4 IDH1-mutant, ATRX-lost astrocytomas. Measured with immunoSEQ multiplex PCR; TCRdb has only the in-frame clones, and not every one. Among 40,000 or so clones listed, around nine tenths were seen once. The material sequenced was PBMCs, taken from a glioma patient treated with radiotherapy, temozolomide or both. The source is a man aged 18 to 29 with glioma. The rearrangement joins TRBV19 to TRBJ2-5; D is unresolved. The CDR3: CASSRAYQETQYF. For the CDR3, the DNA is TGTGCCAGTAGTAGGGCTTACCAAGAGACCCAGTACTTC. The full variable domain, in which reference TRBV19 and TRBJ2-5 provide the parts outside the CDR3, is DGGITQSPKYLFRKEGQNVTLSCEQNLNHDAMYWYRQDPGQGLRLIYYSQIVNDFQKGDIAEGYSVSREKKESFPLTVTSAQKNPTAFYLCASSRAYQETQYFGPGTRLLVL.